The next 11 T cell receptor beta chains were all read from a single sample in a study of OX40 agonist ivuxolimab in advanced cancers. Libraries were prepared by immunoSEQ multiplex PCR; TCRdb keeps only in-frame clonotypes and omits some of them. The table lists over 45,000 clones, more than 85% of them singletons. The starting material was CD4+ or CD8+ T cells sorted from blood, obtained in a trial of the OX40 agonist ivuxolimab. All receptors come from an adult with an advanced solid tumor such as melanoma, head and neck, liver or kidney cancer.

The chain combines TRBV4-1 with TRBJ1-1, with TRBD1 as a possible D gene (6 bases). The V end lost 4 bases, the J end lost 5 bases, and 17 bases lay between the germline ends. The germline V gene encodes CDR1 MGHRA and CDR2 YSYEKL. The length of the CDR3 is 15 residues. As DNA, the CDR3 is TGCGCCAGCAGCCTCCCCTTAGGGGGAGAGACTGAAGCTTTCTTT. Amino acids: CASSLPLGGETEAFF.

Points on this clone: Since a much larger clone is just one base distant, this may be a read error. This chain uses TRBV9 with TRBJ2-7; the match to TRBD1 covers 9 bases. The CDR3 totals 14 residues. Germline V gene lookup returns CDR1 SGDLS and CDR2 YYNGEE. V gave up 2 bases and J gave up 2 bases; unmatched junction bases: 2. The DNA of the CDR3 is TGTGCCAGCAGCGTCGGGACAGGGCCCTACGAGCAGTACTTC. It encodes CASSVGTGPYEQYF.

This chain uses TRBV11-2 with TRBJ2-2, with 9 bases aligning to TRBD1. The CDR3 runs to 16 residues. Trimming at V came to 4 bases and at J to 4 bases, leaving 7 bases not matched to a gene. Looked up from germline, CDR1 is SGHAT and CDR2 is FQNNGV. The chain's CDR3 is CASSWGQGSGTGELFF. The CDR3 DNA is TGTGCCAGCAGCTGGGGACAGGGTTCCGGCACCGGGGAGCTGTTTTTT.

The rearrangement uses TRBV4-3 and TRBJ2-3, with 9 bases that match TRBD2. Germline CDR1 is LGHNA and CDR2 is YSLEER. Trimming removed 4 bases from V and 7 bases from J; junction bases left unmatched: 9. This CDR3 is built from 15 residues. The CDR3 coding sequence is TGCGCCAGCAGCCGAGCTAGCGGGACTGATAATACGCAGTATTTT. It specifies CASSRASGTDNTQYF.

On this clone: Mismatch with germline at one junction end may stem from a read error. This rearrangement joins TRBV29-1 to TRBJ1-2; 8 positions match TRBD1. CDR1 SQVTM and CDR2 ANQGSEA come from the germline V gene. The CDR3 contains 11 residues. CDR3 in DNA: TGCAGCGTTGGGGCGGACAGGGCCCTCGCCTTC. Translation: CSVGADRALAF.

The V gene is TRBV27, the J gene TRBJ1-2; unclear D gene. Trimming took off 6 bases at V and 4 bases at J, with 12 bases between the two ends. Germline V gene sequence: CDR1 MNHEY, CDR2 SMNVEV (reference sequence). This CDR3 has 13 amino acids. CDR3 loop: CASRKPGSYGYTF. The CDR3, as DNA: TGTGCCAGCAGAAAGCCGGGATCCTATGGCTACACCTTC.

This clone was observed a handful of times. The V call is TRBV7-9, the J call TRBJ2-2; D is ambiguous. CDR3 length: 13 residues. Trimming left V 2 bases short and J 4 bases short, with 5 bases between. Germline V gene sequence: CDR1 SEHNR, CDR2 FQNEAQ (reference sequence). CDR3 DNA: TGTGCCAGCAGCTTATATGTCACCGGGGAGCTGTTTTTT. Residues: CASSLYVTGELFF.

The V and J genes are TRBV27 and TRBJ2-1, with 7 bases lining up with TRBD2. Trimming cost V 2 bases and J 9 bases; bases outside gene matches: 7. The CDR3 spans 14 residues. CDR1 MNHEY and CDR2 SMNVEV come from the germline V gene (reference sequence). CDR3 region: CASSLGVAGTEQFF. The CDR3 DNA reads as TGTGCCAGCAGTTTAGGGGTAGCGGGCACTGAGCAGTTCTTC.

This clone was found once. V and J are TRBV19 and TRBJ2-1; D gene unclear. The CDR3 loop spans 11 amino acids. Per the germline V gene, CDR1 is LNHDA and CDR2 is SQIVND (reference sequence). V dropped 5 bases and J dropped 13 bases, with 12 bases sitting between them. The CDR3 DNA reads TGTGCCAGTAGTGCACCCCCCGGCCAGTTCTTC. Its protein is CASSAPPGQFF.

This clone has a single count. J is TRBJ2-3 and V is TRBV7-9; 9 nucleotides match TRBD2. CDR3 size: 16 residues. Germline V gene data show CDR1 as SEHNR and CDR2 as FQNEAQ (reference sequence). V lost 5 bases to trimming and J lost 2 bases; unmatched junction nucleotides: 8. CDR3 DNA: TGTGCCAGCAGCCCCGCACTAGCGGGCCTCACAGATACGCAGTATTTT. Translation gives CASSPALAGLTDTQYF.

V and J are TRBV4-1 and TRBJ2-3, with 12 bases matching TRBD2. J lost 6 bases, V lost 3 bases, and 10 bases had no gene match. The CDR3 covers 17 residues. Looked up from germline, CDR1 is MGHRA and CDR2 is YSYEKL. For the CDR3, the DNA is TGCGCCAGCAGCCATTCTCTGACTAGCGGGAGTACTGATACGCAGTATTTT. This translates into CASSHSLTSGSTDTQYF.